This T cell receptor (beta chain) was documented in a study of blood T cell repertoires in COVID-19. Those who participated ranged in age from roughly 18 to 90 years and resided in 20 to 25 US areas. Cohort 3 donors were reported recovered after two negative PCRs, clearance, or symptom resolution. Authors' methods: Reference gene primer amplification gave nucleated cell count estimates. Profiling relied on immunoSEQ multiplex PCR, and the TCRdb table lists in-frame clones only, not all of them. Clone size and V and J calls were adopted from that table, with D and trimming inferred from the DNA. The data contain about 380,000 clones, approximately 90% of them singletons. Trimming took 5 bases from V and 4 from J, leaving 23 bases between them. There are 18 residues in the CDR3. Per the germline V gene, CDR1 is SGHVS and CDR2 is FQNEAQ.

The chain links TRBV7-8 to TRBJ2-2; D is undetermined. This sequence was found in a woman aged 18 to 35 who had recovered from COVID-19. The sample comprised PBMCs or T cells enriched from blood (not recorded which). The DNA of the CDR3 is TGTGCCAGCAGCCTCGGATGGCGCGCGGAAAGCAGCACCGGGGAGCTGTTTTTT. It is translated as CASSLGWRAESSTGELFF. Using reference TRBV7-8 and TRBJ2-2 for the parts outside the CDR3, the full variable domain is GAGVSQSPRYKVAKRGQDVALRCDPISGHVSLFWYQQALGQGPEFLTYFQNEAQLDKSGLPSDRFFAERPEGSVSTLKIQRTQQEDSAVYLCASSLGWRAESSTGELFFGEGSRLTVL.